The clone carrying this T cell receptor (beta chain) was seen more than once but under ten times. The antigen is undetermined. Use of 60 Vbeta and 13 Jbeta primers characterized the PCR. Sequenced by immunoSEQ multiplex PCR; TCRdb stores in-frame clones only, minus some. Here the sample spans approximately 120,000 clones, 69% being singletons. V shed 4 bases and J shed 6 bases, with 18 bases lying between them. From germline, CDR1 is MNHEY and CDR2 SMNVEV (reference sequence). The CDR3 is made up of 15 amino acids. The sample belongs to a study of cytomegalovirus exposure and HLA in healthy donors. Whole-study context: Researchers previously reported finding about 110 million unique TCR beta sequences from 170 million or so T cells. The study, taken as a whole, reports: According to reports, the classifier identified cytomegalovirus status with high specificity and sensitivity. Previously analyzed data showed that most TCR beta V segments were productive at a frequency of about 87% or about 30%.

Sequencing input: PBMCs. The chain is built from TRBV27 and TRBJ1-1; TRBD1 is a possible D gene (5 bases). This TCR was sampled from an older woman in good health and CMV-seropositive. CDR3 nucleotide sequence: TGTGCCAGCAGTTCCAGCGGGTGGGGGTTGGCTGAAGCTTTCTTT. It encodes CASSSSGWGLAEAFF.